This T cell receptor (beta chain) was obtained from a study of blood T cell repertoires in COVID-19. About the research overall: COVID-19 samples collected from the United States, Italy and Spain covered acute and convalescent phases. Sample material is recorded as cDNA or gDNA derived from T cells, B-cell-depleted T cells, or PBMCs.

Germline CDR1 SGHRS, CDR2 YFSETQ. The CDR3 is 14 amino acids. With 5 bases removed from V and 4 bases from J, the gap between germline ends came to 13 bases. Original handling: Amplifying reference gene primers gave estimates of nucleated cell counts. Assay used: immunoSEQ multiplex PCR; TCRdb lists only in-frame clones, some missing. That table gives V, J and clone size, and the DNA gave D and trimming. The sample includes about 220,000 clones, more than 85% of them seen just once. V and J are TRBV5-1 and TRBJ2-1; tentative D call: TRBD1 (6 bases). Sequenced sample: peripheral blood. The receptor comes from a man aged 40-49 years with active or convalescent COVID-19. The CDR3 DNA follows: TGCGCCAGCAGTTATACAGGGACATACAATGAGCAGTTCTTC. Encoded protein: CASSYTGTYNEQFF.